These 21 T cell receptor beta chains were sequenced from one sample in a study of patients and donors after allogeneic stem cell transplantation. Via MiXCR, TCRdb re-called the RT-PCR reads, giving one row per CDR3 protein. The sample holds 37,000 or so distinct CDR3 sequences, about 30% seen once. Source material: blood, either unsorted or a sorted T cell fraction (not recorded which). The receptors were gathered from a human donor who was either an allogeneic HSCT recipient or a stem cell or donor lymphocyte infusion donor (not recorded which). It is not recorded whose cells these are; they may come from a transplant donor.

Concerning this clonotype itself: The limits of the CDR3 on the DNA are not certain, so only TCRdb's listed CDR3 is given. The J gene is TRBJ1-5, the V gene TRBV7-8; the table's D gene call, TRBD1, was not cross checked with the DNA. The CDR3 is 13 residues long, counting both termini. Germline assignment: CDR1 SGHVS and CDR2 FQNEAQ. Here the CDR3 reads CASSFGPGTPKHF.

The chain is built from TRBV7-6 and TRBJ1-3; the D is unclear. CDR3 size: 19 residues. Germline V gene lookup returns CDR1 SGHVS and CDR2 FNYEAQ. V was pared by 0 bases and J by 1 base, with 19 bases between. In nucleotides, the CDR3 is TGTGCCAGCAGCTTAGCTGTACCGATCGGTACCGGGTCTGGAAACACCATATATTTT. Protein sequence: CASSLAVPIGTGSGNTIYF.

This clonotype was observed a handful of times. The V and J genes are TRBV27 and TRBJ2-3; TRBD2 aligns across 10 bases. Germline V gene lookup returns CDR1 MNHEY and CDR2 SMNVEV (reference sequence). The CDR3 consists of 16 residues. With V trimmed by 0 bases and J by 9 bases, 9 bases remained unmatched. In DNA form, the CDR3 reads TGTGCCAGCAGTTTATCGGGAGCGGGAGGGACTGGGACGCAGTATTTT. Residues: CASSLSGAGGTGTQYF.

The rearrangement joins TRBV6-2 or TRBV6-3 to TRBJ1-1; D gene unclear. Germline assignment: CDR1 MNHEY and CDR2 SVGEGT. CDR3 size: 14 residues. V was cut by 1 base and J by 1 base, with 7 bases left in between. CDR3 nucleotides: TGTGCCAGCAGTTACTTCCACCCGAACACTGAAGCTTTCTTT. Translated: CASSYFHPNTEAFF.

This chain uses TRBV7-2 with TRBJ2-5, with D possibly matching TRBD2 (6 bases). The CDR3 is 15 residues long. V was clipped by 1 base and J by 5 bases, with 14 bases between them. CDR1 and CDR2 from the germline V gene are SGHTA and FQGNSA. CDR3: CASSLGGTPTETQYF. The CDR3 nucleotides read TGTGCCAGCAGCTTAGGCGGGACCCCAACGGAGACCCAGTACTTC.

In its sample, this clonotype was seen a few times. This chain connects TRBV6-6 to TRBJ1-5; TRBD1 matches at 8 bases. Germline CDR1 and CDR2: MNHNY and SVGAGI (reference sequence). The length of the CDR3 is 15 residues. Germline trimming cut 5 bases from V and 7 bases from J; bases unmatched to any gene: 10. The DNA for the CDR3 is TGTGCCAGCAGTGACGGACAGGGTGGGAGACAGCCCCAGCATTTT. Protein sequence: CASSDGQGGRQPQHF.

The chain couples TRBV7-3 to TRBJ2-3; perhaps TRBD2 as D (6 bases). The CDR3 consists of 12 residues. V was shortened by 6 bases and J by 8 bases, with 12 bases between the two germline ends. The germline V gene encodes CDR1 SGHTA and CDR2 FQGTGA. The CDR3 DNA reads as TGTGCCAGCAGTGAGACTAGTGGTACGCAGTATTTT. It encodes CASSETSGTQYF.

The chain joins TRBV12-3 or TRBV12-4 to TRBJ2-7; tentative D call: TRBD2 (5 bases). This CDR3 spans 14 amino acids. The V end was cut by 3 bases, the J end by 4 bases, with 13 bases between. The CDR3 bases are TGTGCCAGCAGTTTGGCCCCCAGGAGGTACGAGCAGTACTTC. Amino acid sequence: CASSLAPRRYEQYF.

This clonotype was recorded many times. The J gene is TRBJ1-5, the V gene TRBV10-2, with D tentatively TRBD1 (5 bases). This CDR3 is 17 amino acids long. The germline gives CDR1 WSHSY, CDR2 SAAADI. Trimming pared 8 bases from V and 0 bases from J, leaving 20 bases between. CDR3 DNA sequence: TGCGCCAGCGGATGGACATGGAGTGAGAGTAGCAATCAGCCCCAGCATTTT. Translation gives CASGWTWSESSNQPQHF.

The chain links TRBV20-1 to TRBJ2-7; 8 nucleotides agree with TRBD2. Germline assignment: CDR1 DFQATT and CDR2 SNEGSKA (reference sequence). This CDR3 is 13 amino acids long. J lost 2 bases, V lost 6 bases, and 6 bases had no gene match. The CDR3 loop is CSADSGVTYEQYF. DNA of the CDR3: TGCAGTGCCGATAGCGGGGTCACCTACGAGCAGTACTTC.

The chain has TRBV12-3 or TRBV12-4 and TRBJ1-1; the D gene is possibly TRBD1 (5 bases). This CDR3 is 16 amino acids long. V was clipped by 5 bases and J by 4 bases, with 20 bases between them. CDR3 loop: CASSLPGTLSVTEAFF. The CDR3 DNA follows: TGTGCCAGCAGTCTCCCCGGGACTCTCTCAGTCACTGAAGCTTTCTTT.

This chain connects TRBV6-5 to TRBJ1-1; no reliable D call. The V gene's germline CDR1 is MNHEY and CDR2 SVGAGI. The CDR3 consists of 14 residues. The V end lost 2 bases, the J end lost 4 bases, and 11 bases lay between the germline ends. The CDR3 DNA reads TGTGCCAGCAGTTACAAGGGTAGGAGCACTGAAGCTTTCTTT. Residues: CASSYKGRSTEAFF.

The J gene is TRBJ2-7, the V gene TRBV18; TRBD2 aligns across 8 bases. Germline CDR1 reads KGHSH; CDR2 reads LQKENI. The CDR3 sequence is 16 residues long. The ends lost 5 bases at V and 12 bases at J; junction bases unmatched: 21. The CDR3 loop is CASSTSTGQAGVGMYF. The CDR3 DNA reads TGTGCCAGCTCAACTTCCACGGGACAAGCGGGAGTAGGCATGTACTTC.

The chain joins TRBV27 to TRBJ2-7; D is ambiguous. V was clipped by 8 bases and J by 2 bases, with 4 bases between them. Germline CDR1 MNHEY, CDR2 SMNVEV (reference sequence). This CDR3 contains 10 residues. The CDR3 protein is CASGPYEQYF. The DNA of the CDR3 is TGTGCCAGCGGACCCTACGAGCAGTACTTC.

The genes are TRBV5-5 and TRBJ1-1; D is undetermined. This CDR3 is built from 14 residues. Germline V gene data show CDR1 as SGHKS and CDR2 as YYEKEE (reference sequence). The V end lost 0 bases, the J end lost 4 bases, and 10 bases lay between the germline ends. The CDR3 protein is CASSLGWSSTEAFF. CDR3 in DNA: TGTGCCAGCAGCTTGGGTTGGAGTAGCACTGAAGCTTTCTTT.

The chain is built from TRBV11-2 and TRBJ1-3; the D is unclear. Germline V gives CDR1 SGHAT, CDR2 FQNNGV. CDR3 length equals 16 residues. Trimming left V 5 bases short and J 4 bases short, with 18 bases between. CDR3 DNA sequence: TGTGCCAGCAGCCCCTATACAAAAGCCAGCGGAAACACCATATATTTT. Amino acids: CASSPYTKASGNTIYF.

This clonotype has ten or more counts. The V and J genes are TRBV5-5 and TRBJ1-6; TRBD1 might be the D (6 bases). Germline CDR1 reads SGHKS; CDR2 reads YYEKEE (reference sequence). V lost 2 bases and J 8 bases, leaving 11 bases between the germline ends. The CDR3 is 14 amino acids. CDR3 residues: CASSFQGTDSPLHF. The CDR3 DNA reads TGTGCCAGCAGCTTCCAGGGGACGGATTCACCCCTCCACTTT.

This CDR3 is CASSSAGEGQYYEQYF. Here the CDR3 DNA reads TGTGCCAGCAGTTCCGCTGGTGAGGGACAGTACTACGAGCAGTACTTC. The chain combines TRBV28 with TRBJ2-7, with TRBD1 matching over 7 bases. CDR1 MDHEN and CDR2 SYDVKM come from the germline V gene. V shed 4 bases and J 3 bases; nucleotides not matched to a gene: 12. The CDR3 is 16 amino acids.

This chain joins TRBV12-3 or TRBV12-4 and TRBJ2-1; 8 bases are shared with TRBD2. Trimming at V came to 5 bases and at J to 7 bases, leaving 19 bases not matched to a gene. This CDR3 contains 18 residues. CDR3 in DNA: TGTGCCAGCAGTCCGGAAGGGGCGGGAGGACCCCATTCGAATGAGCAGTTCTTC. It specifies CASSPEGAGGPHSNEQFF.

This clonotype has just a few counts. The chain combines TRBV3-1 with TRBJ2-1; no clear D gene. CDR1 is LGHDT and CDR2 is YNNKEL in the germline V gene (reference sequence). The V and J ends lost 0 bases and 8 bases respectively, with 20 bases between them. This CDR3 contains 17 residues. This CDR3 reads CASSQDPAPTFGHEQFF. CDR3 sequence (DNA): TGTGCCAGCAGCCAAGATCCGGCACCTACTTTCGGACATGAGCAGTTCTTC.

V gene TRBV7-9 combines with J gene TRBJ2-1; either TRBD1 or TRBD2 may fit D (5 bases each). The CDR3 extends over 15 amino acids. Germline CDR1 is SEHNR and CDR2 is FQNEAQ (reference sequence). V shed 6 bases and J shed 0 bases, with 12 bases lying between them. The CDR3 sequence is CASSLRDASYNEQFF. The CDR3 nucleotides are TGTGCCAGCAGTCTCCGGGACGCCTCCTACAATGAGCAGTTCTTC.